Sequencing of this TCR beta chain was carried out in a study of blood T cell repertoires in COVID-19. Overall study: The samples span acute and convalescent COVID-19 from the United States, Italy and Spain.

V shed 5 bases, J shed 7 bases, and the junction held 5 bases outside the gene matches. This CDR3 comprises 13 residues. From germline, CDR1 is SGHRS and CDR2 YFSETQ. The assay was immunoSEQ multiplex PCR, and TCRdb's table has in-frame clones only and misses some. Altogether 300,000 to 400,000 clones are present, about 90% being singletons, with the ten largest covering around 6.6%. The gene calls are TRBV5-1 and TRBJ2-2; 7 nucleotides align to TRBD2. Sequenced: peripheral blood. This sequence was found in a woman aged 70-85 years with COVID-19, enrolled during active disease. CDR3 sequence (DNA): TGCGCCAGCAGTAGGCTAGCGGACGGGGAGCTGTTTTTT. This sequence encodes CASSRLADGELFF. The full variable domain, its missing parts supplied by reference TRBV5-1 and TRBJ2-2, is KAGVTQTPRYLIKTRGQQVTLSCSPISGHRSVSWYQQTPGQGLQFLFEYFSETQRNKGNFPGRFSGRQFSNSRSEMNVSTLELGDSALYLCASSRLADGELFFGEGSRLTVL.